This entry lists 3 T cell receptor beta chains sequenced from one sample in a study of blood T cells in healthy people across ages. Alongside a J-beta primer mix, a sample-barcoded 5' primer served in a second PCR lasting roughly 6 to 12 cycles. TCRdb recomputed calls from the 5' RACE reads with MiXCR, one row per CDR3 protein. The repertoire includes approximately 670,000 distinct CDR3 sequences, about 43% of them detected once, and 25% to 30% sits in the top ten. Sequences were obtained from blood. Receptor source: a man older than 75 in good health.

V is TRBV5-1 and J is TRBJ2-3, with TRBD2 matching 10 bases. Germline CDR1 reads SGHRS; CDR2 reads YFSETQ. Germline trimming cut 3 bases from V and 7 bases from J; bases unmatched to any gene: 8. This CDR3 spans 15 amino acids. CDR3 bases: TGCGCCAGCAGCTCTAGCGGGGGAGGACCCCATACGCAGTATTTT. As protein: CASSSSGGGPHTQYF.

This clonotype turned up a few times. In nucleotides, the CDR3 is TGTGCCAGCAGCCCTTCTACCAACACCGGGGAGCTGTTTTTT. Its translation: CASSPSTNTGELFF. This chain uses TRBV11-2 with TRBJ2-2; D ambiguous. Germline V gives CDR1 SGHAT, CDR2 FQNNGV. The CDR3 is made up of 14 amino acids. The V end lost 5 bases, the J end lost 2 bases, and 9 bases lay between the germline ends.

A word on this clonotype: Sequence at one end of the junction differs from germline and may be a read error. The rearrangement joins TRBV28 to TRBJ2-5; tentative D call: TRBD2 (6 bases). Germline-derived CDR1 and CDR2 are MDHEN and SYDVKM. The CDR3 runs to 13 residues. Written as DNA, the CDR3 is TGTGCCAGCAGTGTATGGTCGGCGGGGCAGACGTACTTC. It specifies CASSVWSAGQTYF.